These T cell receptor beta chains were read from a single sample in a study of cytomegalovirus exposure and HLA in healthy donors. TCRdb keeps only in-frame clones here, not all; method: immunoSEQ multiplex PCR. The sample consists of some 140,000 clones, approximately 80% of them appearing once. The sequencing sample was made of PBMCs. All receptors come from a female donor in good health and CMV-seropositive. Each CDR3 is given with its conserved first and last residue. Each record gives: V gene, D gene, J gene, clone size, CDR3 DNA, CDR3 protein. A D gene is named only where the DNA matches it firmly. Clone size is given for some rows only: seen once, a few or many times, or a class if the clone is expanded.

TRBV18	TRBD1	TRBJ2-5	.	TGTGCCAGCTCCCCCGTGACAGGGGGCGGTGAGACCCAGTACTTC	CASSPVTGGGETQYF
TRBV5-1	TRBD1	TRBJ2-7	.	TGCGCCAGCAAGGGGACAGGGGTCTACGAGCAGTACTTC	CASKGTGVYEQYF
TRBV28	.	TRBJ2-1	.	TGTGCCAGCAGTTTCCGCGGGGAGCAGTTCTTC	CASSFRGEQFF
TRBV27	TRBD1	TRBJ2-7	.	TGTGCCAGCAGTAAAACAGGGGATGTGGTCTACGAGCAGTACTTC	CASSKTGDVVYEQYF
TRBV4-2	.	TRBJ1-5	.	TGTGCCAGCAGTCCCCGCGATAGCAATCAGCCCCAGCATTTT	CASSPRDSNQPQHF
TRBV27	.	TRBJ2-5	.	TGTGCCAGCAGCCCTAATAGTTGGGAGACCCAGTACTTC	CASSPNSWETQYF
TRBV10-2	.	TRBJ1-4	.	TGCGCCAGCAGTGAGTCGGGCAGCTGGGAAAAACTGTTTTTT	CASSESGSWEKLFF
TRBV28	.	TRBJ2-5	.	TGTGCCAGCTTAAACGGGGTCCAAGAGACCCAGTACTTC	CASLNGVQETQYF
TRBV18	TRBD1	TRBJ1-2	.	TGTGCCAGCTCACCCTACACTACGCAGGGGGATGGCTACACCTTC	CASSPYTTQGDGYTF
TRBV10-3	TRBD1	TRBJ2-7	.	TGTGCCATCAGGACGACAGGGTTACCCTACGAGCAGTACTTC	CAIRTTGLPYEQYF
TRBV4-1	.	TRBJ1-1	.	TGCGCCAGCAGCCAAGAGGACAGCAATTTCAACACTGAAGCTTTCTTT	CASSQEDSNFNTEAFF
TRBV18	.	TRBJ1-5	once	TGTGCCAGCTCACCCAACAGCGGTCGGAATCAGCCCCAGCATTTT	CASSPNSGRNQPQHF
TRBV7-2	.	TRBJ2-7	.	TGTGCCAGCAGCAACCCCGGGACTCAATACTACGAGCAGTACTTC	CASSNPGTQYYEQYF
TRBV18	.	TRBJ2-1	.	TGTGCCAGCTCACCTCCGCGGGGAGACAATGAGCAGTTCTTC	CASSPPRGDNEQFF
TRBV29-1	TRBD1	TRBJ1-2	.	TGCAGCGTTGAAAGGACAGGCCTCTATGGCTACACCTTC	CSVERTGLYGYTF
TRBV18	.	TRBJ2-3	.	TGTGCCAGCTCACCGTTAGGTGGGAGCGATACGCAGTATTTT	CASSPLGGSDTQYF
TRBV4-1	.	TRBJ1-2	.	TGCGCCAGCAGCCCGGGGGCTAACTATGGCTACACCTTC	CASSPGANYGYTF
TRBV13	.	TRBJ2-2	once	TGTGCCAGCAGCTTCGCCTTTGGGGCTACCGGGGAGCTGTTTTTT	CASSFAFGATGELFF
TRBV7-2	TRBD1	TRBJ1-1	few	TGTGCCAGCAGCTTAGTTGGGACAGGCCCTGAAGCTTTCTTT	CASSLVGTGPEAFF
TRBV7-3	.	TRBJ2-1	few	TGTGCCAGCAGTACAGGGTCCAATGAGCAGTTCTTC	CASSTGSNEQFF
TRBV19	TRBD2	TRBJ2-3	.	TGTGCCAGTAGGGTGAGCGGGGGGGCCCCAGATACGCAGTATTTT	CASRVSGGAPDTQYF
TRBV11-2	.	TRBJ1-4	.	TGTGCCAGCAGCTCACCCCTTTTTGATAGGTGGGGGGGTGAAAAACTGTTTTTT	CASSSPLFDRWGGEKLFF
TRBV2	TRBD1	TRBJ1-4	.	TGTGCCAGCAGGTCTACAGGGGGGCGAGAAAAACTGTTTTTT	CASRSTGGREKLFF
TRBV6-6	TRBD1	TRBJ1-6	.	TGTGCCAGCAGTTACCCGGGACAGGGGGCTTCACCCCTCCACTTT	CASSYPGQGASPLHF
TRBV28	.	TRBJ2-4	.	TGTGCCAGCAGTTTAAGGGGGAGGGGGGTAGCCAAAAACATTCAGTACTTC	CASSLRGRGVAKNIQYF
TRBV27	.	TRBJ2-7	.	TGTGCCAGCAGCCCTCAGGGCTACGAGCAGTACTTC	CASSPQGYEQYF
TRBV5-5	.	TRBJ2-2	.	TGTGCCAGCAGCTTGGAAGCGAATCTGATCCCCGGGGAGCTGTTTTTT	CASSLEANLIPGELFF
TRBV21-1	.	TRBJ2-7	.	TGTGCCAGCAGCAAACTAGCCTCACGGACAGGGTGCTTGAACGAGCAGTACTTC	CASSKLASRTGCLNEQYF
TRBV6-5	.	TRBJ2-3	.	TGTGCCAGCAGTCCCATGACAACAGATACGCAGTATTTT	CASSPMTTDTQYF